This T cell receptor beta chain was recorded in a study of blood T cell repertoires in COVID-19. Study information: COVID-19 samples, acute and convalescent, were from the United States, Italy and Spain. T cells, B-cell-depleted T cells, or PBMCs provided the cDNA or gDNA that served as material.

CDR3 length equals 13 residues. Germline lookup yields CDR1 ENHRY and CDR2 SYGVKD. V lost 10 bases and J lost 6, with 19 bases in between. Under the authors' procedure: Nucleated cell counts were estimated from reference gene primer amplification. Repertoires were generated with immunoSEQ multiplex PCR, while TCRdb's copy carries only in-frame clones and drops some. The V and J calls and clone size are taken from that table; D and trimming were inferred from the DNA. The sample contains more than 250,000 clones, about 86% of which appear only once. The chain is built from TRBV10-3 and TRBJ2-7; D is uncertain. The sequence derives from a woman aged 25 to 39 who had recovered from COVID-19. Sequencing input: peripheral blood. CDR3 sequence (DNA): TGTGCCACCTATCTAGGATCCTCCGGCGAGCAGTACTTC. As protein: CATYLGSSGEQYF.